This T cell receptor beta chain was documented in a study of technical replicates of blood from four donors. Sequencing was performed with immunoSEQ multiplex PCR; in TCRdb, only in-frame clones are kept and a portion is missing. There are some 90,000 clones in the sample; around 95% occur only once, and 0.3% to 0.35% lies in the top ten. The V segment lost 5 bases and the J segment 5 bases; nucleotides outside the gene matches: 4. The CDR3 consists of 14 residues. Germline CDR1 is MNHEY and CDR2 is SMNVEV (reference sequence). The chain employs TRBV27 and TRBJ2-3, with 10 nucleotides matching TRBD1. Sequencing was done on a sample of T cells isolated from PBMCs. This TCR came from a human donor in good health. The CDR3 nucleotides are TGTGCCAGCAGTAGCGGGACAGGGGTAGATACGCAGTATTTT. Encoded protein: CASSSGTGVDTQYF.